Listed below are T cell receptor beta chains from one sample, sequenced in a study of cytomegalovirus exposure and HLA in healthy donors. Measured with immunoSEQ multiplex PCR; TCRdb has only the in-frame clones, and not every one. The table lists approximately 76,000 clones, roughly 85% of them singletons. Sample: PBMCs. The receptors were sampled from a man between 25 and 39 years old in good health and CMV-seronegative. CDR3s leave out the opening cysteine and the closing phenylalanine or tryptophan. A D gene is named only where the DNA matches it firmly.

D | V | CDR3
. | TRBV6-5 | ASTLGGLEF
. | TRBV7-2 | ASSLTGNTGELF
. | TRBV30 | AWSPQPREAF
. | TRBV6-4 | ASWRVDSGNTIY
. | TRBV7-7 | ASSLLAQETQY
. | TRBV4-3 | ASRETTTGELF
. | TRBV7-6 | ASSLASPRETRVYNTIY
TRBD2 | TRBV10-2 | ASGLAEGDTQY
. | TRBV9 | ASSVTPSSYEQY
. | TRBV7-2 | ASSLVYTEAF
TRBD2 | TRBV4-3 | ASGTSGSNEQF
TRBD1 | TRBV7-9 | SSSQGQAANNEQF
. | TRBV7-8 | ASSRQGHQPQH
. | TRBV5-1 | ASSWTTGLETQY
. | TRBV7-9 | ASSLNREYTEAF
. | TRBV4-1 | ASSQDSEAF
. | TRBV15 | ATSRARGTDTQY
TRBD2 | TRBV25-1 | ASSDGGLAGVTGELF
. | TRBV7-6 | ASSRFGNTEAF
. | TRBV6-1 | ASRQTPPGNTIY
. | TRBV7-8 | ASSLVVADQGGQY
. | TRBV27 | ASSLFPLTDTEAF
TRBD2 | TRBV7-6 | ASSLAGGRSNEQF
. | TRBV7-2 | ASSLGHTGREQY
. | TRBV6-5 | ASSYRQGIHEQY
. | TRBV11-2 | ASSSVFMQY
TRBD1 | TRBV18 | ASSGGQENQPQH
TRBD1 | TRBV28 | ASATTGTESYEQY
. | TRBV27 | ASSLQGRLDEQY
. | TRBV5-6 | ASSLGGSHYEQY
TRBD1 | TRBV27 | ASSKDRGYLGTEAF
. | TRBV2 | ASRPDSYEQY
TRBD2 | TRBV6-5 | ASRVMGLGGNEQY
. | TRBV28 | ASSAGHGYT
. | TRBV5-1 | ASSLTDLNTEAF
TRBD2 | TRBV4-2 | ASSQEGASGGAYEQY
. | TRBV11-3 | ASSLEAASYNEQF
. | TRBV29-1 | SVGRDTPGSEAF
TRBD1 | TRBV19 | ASSLTGTGAFA
TRBD1 | TRBV4-2 | ASSRRTGGLGEAF
. | TRBV4-1 | SSRWGGRNTGELF
TRBD2 | TRBV6-5 | ASSSGGSGGGRTQY